Here is one T cell receptor (beta chain) with its context. The CDR3 is 11 residues long. Germline V gene sequence: CDR1 SEHNR, CDR2 FQNEAQ (reference sequence). The V end lost 4 bases, the J end lost 10 bases, and 10 bases lay between the germline ends. The entry originates in a study of blood T cell dynamics during melanoma immunotherapy. Clones were sequenced by immunoSEQ multiplex PCR, and TCRdb holds only the in-frame ones, with some missing. This table has 9,500 to 14,000 clones, approximately 87% appearing once. Time point of the sample: pre-treatment baseline. This specimen was blood, taken from a patient treated with checkpoint blockade. The genes are TRBV7-9 and TRBJ1-1; no reliable D call. The TCR was taken from a human donor with melanoma. The CDR3 DNA reads as TGTGCCAGCAGCTCGCCGCCCGGAGCTTTCTTT. Its translation is CASSSPPGAFF. Based on the CDR3 plus reference TRBV7-9 and TRBJ1-1, the full variable domain is DTGVSQNPRHKITKRGQNVTFRCDPISEHNRLYWYRQTLGQGPEFLTYFQNEAQLEKSRLLSDRFSAERPKGSFSTLEIQRTEQGDSAMYLCASSSPPGAFFGQGTRLTVV.